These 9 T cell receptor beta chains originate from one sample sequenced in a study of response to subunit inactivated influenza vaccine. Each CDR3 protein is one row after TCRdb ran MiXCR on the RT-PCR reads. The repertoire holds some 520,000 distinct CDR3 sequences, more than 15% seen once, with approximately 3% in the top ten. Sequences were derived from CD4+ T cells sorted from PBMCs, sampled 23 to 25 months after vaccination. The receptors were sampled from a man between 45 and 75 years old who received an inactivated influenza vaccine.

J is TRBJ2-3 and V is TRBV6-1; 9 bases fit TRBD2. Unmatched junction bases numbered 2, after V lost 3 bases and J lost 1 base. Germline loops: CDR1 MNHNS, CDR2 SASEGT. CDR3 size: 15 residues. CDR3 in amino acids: CASSEKRGGTDTQYF. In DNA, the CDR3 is TGTGCCAGCAGTGAGAAGCGGGGGGGCACAGATACGCAGTATTTT.

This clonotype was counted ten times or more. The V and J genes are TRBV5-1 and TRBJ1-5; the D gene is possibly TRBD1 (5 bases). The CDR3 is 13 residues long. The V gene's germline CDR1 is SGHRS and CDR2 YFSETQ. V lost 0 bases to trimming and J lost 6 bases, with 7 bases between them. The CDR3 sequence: CASSLGDRQPQHF. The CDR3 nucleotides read TGCGCCAGCAGCTTGGGGGACCGTCAGCCCCAGCATTTT.

The CDR3 DNA follows: TGTGCCACCAGCAGAGATCTAGCGGGAGGCGGAGATACGCAGTATTTT. This translates into CATSRDLAGGGDTQYF. This chain joins TRBV15 and TRBJ2-3; TRBD2 matches at 11 bases. Germline V CDR1 and CDR2: LNHNV, YYDKDF (reference sequence). Trimming removed 0 bases from V and 5 bases from J; junction bases left unmatched: 4. This CDR3 spans 16 amino acids.

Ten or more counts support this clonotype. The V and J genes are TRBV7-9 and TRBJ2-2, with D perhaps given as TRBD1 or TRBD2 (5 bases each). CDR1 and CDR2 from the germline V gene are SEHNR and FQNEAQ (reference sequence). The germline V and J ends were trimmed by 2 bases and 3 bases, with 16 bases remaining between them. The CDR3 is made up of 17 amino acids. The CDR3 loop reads CASSLSRGSWDTGELFF. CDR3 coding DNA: TGTGCCAGCAGCTTATCCCGGGGCTCCTGGGACACCGGGGAGCTGTTTTTT.

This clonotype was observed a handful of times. CDR3 sequence: CASGITGTSPEQFF. Here the CDR3 DNA reads TGTGCCAGCGGAATTACTGGGACTAGCCCTGAGCAGTTCTTC. This chain joins TRBV28 and TRBJ2-1, with 9 positions matching TRBD2. CDR3 size: 14 residues. Looked up from germline, CDR1 is MDHEN and CDR2 is SYDVKM. The trim removed 8 bases at V and 9 bases at J, leaving 11 bases unmatched.

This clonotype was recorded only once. CDR3 DNA sequence: TGCAGTGCTAGTGTAACCGCAACTAATGAAAAACTGTTTTTT. It translates to CSASVTATNEKLFF. V is TRBV20-1 and J is TRBJ1-4; D remains ambiguous. CDR3 size: 14 residues. Germline V CDR1 and CDR2: DFQATT, SNEGSKA (reference sequence). Trimming took 3 bases from V and 0 from J, leaving 8 bases between them.

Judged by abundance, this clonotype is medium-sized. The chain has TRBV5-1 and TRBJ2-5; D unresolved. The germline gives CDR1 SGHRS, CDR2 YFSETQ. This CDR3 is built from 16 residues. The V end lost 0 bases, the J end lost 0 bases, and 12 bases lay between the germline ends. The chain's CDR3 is CASSLGGPTYQETQYF. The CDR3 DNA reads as TGCGCCAGCAGCTTGGGTGGACCCACGTACCAAGAGACCCAGTACTTC. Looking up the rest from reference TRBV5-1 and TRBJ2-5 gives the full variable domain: KAGVTQTPRYLIKTRGQQVTLSCSPISGHRSVSWYQQTPGQGLQFLFEYFSETQRNKGNFPGRFSGRQFSNSRSEMNVSTLELGDSALYLCASSLGGPTYQETQYFGPGTRLLVL.

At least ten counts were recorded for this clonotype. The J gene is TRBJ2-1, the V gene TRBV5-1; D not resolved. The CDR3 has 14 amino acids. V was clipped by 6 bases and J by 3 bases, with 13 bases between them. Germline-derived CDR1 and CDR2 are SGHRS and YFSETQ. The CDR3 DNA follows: TGCGCCAGCAACAGCGACGGTGGCTACAATGAGCAGTTCTTC. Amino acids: CASNSDGGYNEQFF.

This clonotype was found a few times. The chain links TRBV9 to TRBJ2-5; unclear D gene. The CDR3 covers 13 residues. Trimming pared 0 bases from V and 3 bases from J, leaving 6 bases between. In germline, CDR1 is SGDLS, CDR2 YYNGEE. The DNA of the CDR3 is TGTGCCAGCAGCGTAGATTGGAAAGAGACCCAGTACTTC. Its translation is CASSVDWKETQYF.